Below, 28 T cell receptor beta chains from the same sample are listed, as sequenced in a study of response to subunit inactivated influenza vaccine. Using its own MiXCR run on the RT-PCR reads, TCRdb lists one record per CDR3 protein. The sample has hundreds of thousands of distinct CDR3 sequences, less than 8% seen once. The material sequenced was PBMCs from blood, taken less than 30 months after vaccination. The receptors derive from a man aged 50-75 years who received an inactivated influenza vaccine.

J is TRBJ2-5 and V is TRBV29-1; 8 nucleotides align to TRBD2. The CDR3 consists of 13 residues. The germline V gene encodes CDR1 SQVTM and CDR2 ANQGSEA. V shed 7 bases and J 3 bases; nucleotides not matched to a gene: 7. CDR3 bases: TGCAGCGGCCGAAATAGCGGGAAAGAGACCCAGTACTTC. It specifies CSGRNSGKETQYF.

The chain recombines TRBV29-1 with TRBJ2-1; the match to TRBD2 covers 8 bases. The CDR3 has 16 amino acids. Germline values: CDR1 SQVTM, CDR2 ANQGSEA. The trim removed 3 bases at V and 3 bases at J, leaving 10 bases unmatched. CDR3 residues: CSVEPSLAGSYNEQFF. The CDR3 DNA sequence: TGCAGCGTTGAGCCTAGTCTAGCGGGCAGCTACAATGAGCAGTTCTTC.

As to this clonotype: The conserved final phenylalanine or tryptophan is absent from the CDR3, which likely points to a read error. This chain uses TRBV3-1 with TRBJ1-1, with 7 bases aligning to TRBD1. This CDR3 has 15 residues. Germline CDR1 and CDR2: LGHDT and YNNKEL (reference sequence). Trimming took 4 bases from V and 3 from J; bases not matched to a gene: 8. The CDR3 loop reads CASSPGGGRDTEAFL. DNA of the CDR3: TGTGCCAGCAGCCCCGGAGGGGGCAGGGACACTGAAGCTTTCCTT.

This clonotype has a count of ten or more. The CDR3 is CASSSTGGSYGYTF. The CDR3 nucleotides are TGCGCCAGCAGCTCTACAGGGGGTAGCTATGGCTACACCTTC. V usage is TRBV5-1 and J usage is TRBJ1-2; 8 bases agree with TRBD1. Germline trimming cut 3 bases from V and 4 bases from J; bases unmatched to any gene: 5. This CDR3 spans 14 amino acids. Per the germline V gene, CDR1 is SGHRS and CDR2 is YFSETQ.

This clonotype was seen at least ten times. The chain has TRBV28 and TRBJ2-5, with D tentatively TRBD1 (6 bases). The CDR3 consists of 15 residues. With 5 bases removed from V and 3 bases from J, the gap between germline ends came to 16 bases. Germline CDR1 and CDR2: MDHEN and SYDVKM. CDR3 nucleotide sequence: TGTGCCAGCAGTCCACCCGGGACAAAAAAAGAGACCCAGTACTTC. Translated, it gives CASSPPGTKKETQYF.

This clonotype showed up many times. The genes are TRBV2 and TRBJ2-1; D may be TRBD1 (5 bases). The CDR3 is 12 amino acids. CDR1 is SNHLY, CDR2 FYNNEI, per germline. V lost 6 bases to trimming and J lost 7 bases, with 10 bases between them. The chain's CDR3 is CASRVDKNEQFF. DNA of the CDR3: TGTGCCAGCAGAGTGGACAAAAATGAGCAGTTCTTC.

V and J are TRBV7-9 and TRBJ2-1; weak D call: TRBD2 (7 bases). The V end lost 5 bases, the J end lost 14 bases, and 22 bases lay between the germline ends. Germline assignment: CDR1 SEHNR and CDR2 FQNEAQ (reference sequence). The CDR3 runs 14 residues. The CDR3 region is CASSQGGGQVFEFF. CDR3 bases: TGTGCCAGCAGCCAAGGGGGAGGGCAAGTGTTTGAGTTCTTC.

The chain uses TRBV10-3 and TRBJ1-1; the D is unclear. Germline V gene sequence: CDR1 ENHRY, CDR2 SYGVKD. Deletions cut 4 bases from V and 2 bases from J, with 8 bases between. The CDR3 covers 13 residues. The CDR3 is CAISVSANTEAFF. CDR3 DNA sequence: TGTGCCATCAGTGTGTCGGCCAACACTGAAGCTTTCTTT.

This clonotype was counted many times. The chain combines TRBV12-3 or TRBV12-4 with TRBJ1-1; D unclear. The germline V and J ends were trimmed by 3 bases and 0 bases, with 14 bases remaining between them. The CDR3 runs to 16 residues. The CDR3 here is CASSLEPAEMNTEAFF. CDR3 sequence (DNA): TGTGCCAGCAGTTTGGAGCCAGCCGAAATGAACACTGAAGCTTTCTTT.

This sequence joins TRBV5-1 and TRBJ2-3, with TRBD2 matching 13 bases. This CDR3 spans 16 amino acids. V gave up 4 bases and J gave up 4 bases; unmatched junction bases: 6. Germline V gene data show CDR1 as SGHRS and CDR2 as YFSETQ. The chain's CDR3 is CASSSTSGGVADTQYF. The CDR3 DNA sequence: TGCGCCAGCAGCAGTACTAGCGGGGGGGTAGCAGATACGCAGTATTTT. The full variable domain, its missing parts supplied by reference TRBV5-1 and TRBJ2-3, is KAGVTQTPRYLIKTRGQQVTLSCSPISGHRSVSWYQQTPGQGLQFLFEYFSETQRNKGNFPGRFSGRQFSNSRSEMNVSTLELGDSALYLCASSSTSGGVADTQYFGPGTRLTVL.

This chain links TRBV6-1 with TRBJ2-3, with TRBD1 matching 7 bases. Germline V lookup: CDR1 MNHNS, CDR2 SASEGT. This CDR3 is 14 amino acids long. The V gene end was trimmed by 4 bases and the J gene end by 2 bases; junction bases not matched to a gene: 3. CDR3 in amino acids: CASSGGQPTDTQYF. In DNA form, the CDR3 reads TGTGCCAGCAGTGGGGGACAGCCCACAGATACGCAGTATTTT.

This clonotype was seen ten or more times. This chain uses TRBV11-1 with TRBJ2-3, with a tentative D call TRBD2 (5 bases). Germline values: CDR1 SGHAT, CDR2 FQDESV (reference sequence). Trimming shortened V by 1 base and J by 1 base, and 24 bases separated the two germline ends. This CDR3 is built from 20 residues. CDR3 protein: CASSLGTLGVFVTGTDTQYF. CDR3 in DNA: TGTGCCAGCAGCTTAGGGACTTTGGGAGTTTTCGTTACGGGCACAGATACGCAGTATTTT.

The chain combines TRBV12-3 or TRBV12-4 with TRBJ1-1; no reliable D call. Trimming left V 7 bases short and J 6 bases short, with 9 bases between. The CDR3 has 11 amino acids. CDR3 DNA: TGTGCCAGCAAAGGGAGGGCTGAAGCTTTCTTT. Encoded protein: CASKGRAEAFF.

The chain links TRBV7-6 to TRBJ1-5, with TRBD1 as a possible D gene (5 bases). Germline V lookup: CDR1 SGHVS, CDR2 FNYEAQ. The CDR3 runs 14 residues. The germline V and J ends were trimmed by 5 bases and 6 bases, with 14 bases remaining between them. Written as DNA, the CDR3 is TGTGCCAGCAGCGATGCGGGGGTGAGTCAGCCCCAGCATTTT. Its protein product is CASSDAGVSQPQHF.

The rearrangement joins TRBV21-1 to TRBJ2-6. TRBV21-1 is a listed pseudogene. The CDR3 loop spans 17 amino acids. The DNA for the CDR3 is TGTGCCAGCAGCAAAGGGGTCGGAGACTCTGGGGCCAACGTCCTGACTTTC. It yields the protein CASSKGVGDSGANVLTF.

The chain has TRBV7-2 and TRBJ2-7; D may be TRBD2 (6 bases). Trimming removed 0 bases at V and 5 bases at J, with 8 bases between. The CDR3 runs 13 residues. Looked up from germline, CDR1 is SGHTA and CDR2 is FQGNSA. CDR3 in DNA: TGTGCCAGCAGCTTAGCCAGGGAGGACGAGCAGTACTTC. This sequence encodes CASSLAREDEQYF.

This clonotype was seen many times. The rearrangement uses TRBV29-1 and TRBJ2-3; perhaps D is TRBD1 or TRBD2 (6 bases each). The CDR3 consists of 13 residues. The germline V gene has CDR1 SQVTM and CDR2 ANQGSEA. The V end lost 4 bases, the J end lost 3 bases, and 11 bases lay between the germline ends. The CDR3 loop reads CSVGLGGTDTQYF. CDR3 nucleotide sequence: TGCAGCGTTGGACTAGGGGGTACAGATACGCAGTATTTT.

This clonotype was seen only a few times. The genes are TRBV4-3 and TRBJ2-5, with D unresolved. The V end was cut by 0 bases, the J end by 1 base, with 9 bases between. The CDR3 sequence is 15 residues long. Germline V lookup: CDR1 LGHNA, CDR2 YSLEER. CDR3 nucleotide sequence: TGCGCCAGCAGCCAAGAAGGGCAGTCCCAAGAGACCCAGTACTTC. Translating it yields CASSQEGQSQETQYF.

This clonotype was counted at least ten times. The V call is TRBV5-1, the J call TRBJ2-5, with TRBD2 matching over 9 bases. Trimming cost V 6 bases and J 2 bases; bases outside gene matches: 11. The CDR3 extends over 16 amino acids. Germline CDR1 and CDR2: SGHRS and YFSETQ. This chain's CDR3 is CASTLAGLAKQETQYF. Here the CDR3 DNA reads TGCGCCAGCACCCTCGCGGGACTAGCTAAACAAGAGACCCAGTACTTC.

The J gene is TRBJ2-7, the V gene TRBV27; maybe TRBD2 (5 bases). V was pared by 3 bases and J by 3 bases, with 12 bases between. The CDR3 sequence is 14 residues long. Per the germline V gene, CDR1 is MNHEY and CDR2 is SMNVEV (reference sequence). CDR3 residues: CASSFRGLNYEQYF. Here the CDR3 DNA reads TGTGCCAGCAGTTTTCGGGGATTGAACTACGAGCAGTACTTC.

CDR3: CASRRQEYYNEQFF. The DNA of the CDR3 is TGTGCCAGCAGAAGACAAGAATACTACAATGAGCAGTTCTTC. V usage is TRBV27 and J usage is TRBJ2-1, with no clear D. The ends were cut back, 6 bases at V and 3 bases at J, with 12 bases in the middle. CDR3 length: 14 amino acids. Germline CDR1 reads MNHEY; CDR2 reads SMNVEV (reference sequence).

The chain employs TRBV7-2 and TRBJ2-5; D gene ambiguous. The CDR3 contains 15 residues. Germline V gene lookup returns CDR1 SGHTA and CDR2 FQGNSA. V was trimmed by 4 bases and J by 5 bases, leaving 17 bases between them. CDR3 DNA: TGTGCCAGCAGCTCCCAGGCGACTGGGGTGGAGACCCAGTACTTC. Its translation is CASSSQATGVETQYF.

CDR3 sequence: CASSTFGQGMEAFF. As DNA, the CDR3 is TGTGCCAGCTCAACCTTCGGACAGGGTATGGAAGCTTTCTTT. The chain recombines TRBV18 with TRBJ1-1; 8 bases line up with TRBD1. The germline V gene has CDR1 KGHSH and CDR2 LQKENI. Unmatched junction bases numbered 10, after V lost 5 bases and J lost 8 bases. The CDR3 length is 14 residues. The complete variable domain, with remaining parts taken from reference TRBV18 and TRBJ1-1, reads NAGVMQNPRHLVRRRGQEARLRCSPMKGHSHVYWYRQLPEEGLKFMVYLQKENIIDESGMPKERFSAEFPKEGPSILRIQQVVRGDSAAYFCASSTFGQGMEAFFGQGTRLTVV.

V is TRBV20-1 and J is TRBJ1-1; D unresolved. The germline V gene encodes CDR1 DFQATT and CDR2 SNEGSKA (reference sequence). The CDR3 has 14 amino acids. With 0 bases removed from V and 7 bases from J, the gap between germline ends came to 15 bases. The DNA for the CDR3 is TGCAGTGCTAGAGATTCGAGCATTTCAGGTGAAGCTTTCTTT. It codes for CSARDSSISGEAFF.

The rearrangement links TRBV20-1 to TRBJ2-7; 8 nucleotides agree with TRBD2. Germline CDR1 DFQATT, CDR2 SNEGSKA (reference sequence). V gave up 3 bases and J gave up 0 bases; unmatched junction bases: 7. This CDR3 region has 15 residues. As DNA, the CDR3 is TGCAGTGCTAGGGTCCGGAGCGGGAGCTCCTACGAGCAGTACTTC. It is translated as CSARVRSGSSYEQYF.

This clonotype was detected ten times or more. The chain employs TRBV5-1 and TRBJ2-7; TRBD1 matches 7 bases. The CDR3 has 15 amino acids. The V and J ends lost 0 bases and 2 bases, in that order; junction bases with no gene match: 5. From germline, CDR1 is SGHRS and CDR2 YFSETQ. The CDR3 DNA sequence: TGCGCCAGCAGCTTGGCCGCAGGGGGAACCTACGAGCAGTACTTC. As protein: CASSLAAGGTYEQYF.

In its sample, this clonotype was seen many times. The chain has TRBV9 and TRBJ2-2; D possibly corresponds to TRBD1 (6 bases). V lost 3 bases to trimming and J lost 6 bases, with 9 bases between them. CDR1 is SGDLS, CDR2 YYNGEE, per germline. The CDR3 loop spans 13 amino acids. In DNA form, the CDR3 reads TGTGCCAGCAGCGCAGGGGTGGCCGGGGAGCTGTTTTTT. Translated, it gives CASSAGVAGELFF.

This clonotype was seen a handful of times. This chain uses TRBV20-1 with TRBJ2-6; D is perhaps TRBD2 (5 bases). The CDR3 contains 16 residues. The germline gives CDR1 DFQATT, CDR2 SNEGSKA (reference sequence). V dropped 6 bases and J dropped 2 bases, with 17 bases sitting between them. CDR3 amino acids: CSAIGEWETGANVLTF. The CDR3 nucleotides read TGCAGTGCCATTGGGGAATGGGAGACTGGGGCCAACGTCCTGACTTTC.